This T cell receptor (beta chain) was retrieved from a study of post-analysis software for immune sequencing data (dated by TCRdb to between 2015 and 2017). Study-level background: The recorded disease courses included relapsing-remitting, secondary progressive and progressive-relapsing multiple sclerosis, and some patients had no subtype annotation. A subset of samples was prepared in parallel using single-end sample barcoding, then pooled and co-amplified after Illumina adapter ligation. The multiple sclerosis patient repertoires were compared with more than 10 previously published healthy control repertoires from donors aged roughly 6 to 25 years.

What the research found in general, with its limitations: Roughly 5 TRBV segments, including TRBV5-6, TRBV5-1 and TRBV20-1, were significantly more frequent in patients than controls. Compared with controls, multiple sclerosis patients had significantly lower normalized Chao1 diversity, a finding suggesting substantial peripheral T-cell clonal expansion. The multiple sclerosis patient group was slightly younger than the control group. Direct clustering with F measure showed strong co-clustering of samples prepared in the same batch, prompting a batch-effect correction.

Libraries were built with PCR. Sequencing was performed on an Illumina HiSeq 2500. Unique molecular identifiers were incorporated into TCR beta cDNA libraries to reduce PCR and sequencing biases. Every 1 to 10 million input T cells yielded roughly 500,000 cDNA molecules, meaning each molecule approximated one T cell. The same protocol used for the earlier healthy control dataset was applied to prepare and sequence the patient libraries. Samples belonging to the same batch were prepared together, multiplexed and sequenced on a shared HiSeq lane. Processing in the source paper ran as follows. Raw barcoded reads were processed with MIGEC, discarding single-read molecular identifier groups before consensus assembly and CDR3 extraction. VDJtools was used for post-analysis of the clonotype tables, and diversity was normalized by down-sampling every dataset to the size of the smallest sample. In repertoire overlap clustering, CDR3 amino acid sequences, but not nucleotide sequences, were matched to correct batch-related cross-sample contamination. TCRdb applied fastp at Q25 and MiXCR to the public reads, then kept only in-frame beta chains. Here each entry gathers all rows of one CDR3 protein and keeps the most common genes and DNA. The V and J calls were determined by TCRdb, not by the authors. This sample lists roughly 670,000 distinct CDR3 sequences; 55% to 60% were detected once. The ten largest clones take up roughly 10% of the sample.

As concerns this clonotype: No cognate antigen has been identified for it. No much larger clone exists at a distance of one base, and base qualities are not known.

V gives up 5 bases and J gives up 1 base, and the segment between their germline ends measures 10 bases. The CDR3 numbers 14 residues from cysteine through phenylalanine. The DNA shown is the 42-base CDR3, in frame from base 1. CDR1 KGHDR and CDR2 SFDVKD are derived from the germline V gene. TCR beta repertoires were profiled from peripheral blood of roughly 13 young patients with multiple sclerosis to demonstrate the VDJtools post-analysis software. The multiple sclerosis patients were children and adolescents ranging in age from roughly 6 to 15 years. Input material: blood. The TCR comes from a girl aged 2 to 9 with multiple sclerosis. Recombination linked TRBV24-1 to TRBJ2-5, with no confidently assigned D gene. Read as DNA, the sequence is TGTGCCACCAGTGGTCCCCTAGGCCAAGAGACCCAGTACTTC. Its protein is CATSGPLGQETQYF.